The clone carrying this T cell receptor beta chain was detected many times. Antigen: not known. This sample is drawn from a study of human T cells and chemical hapten exposure. Notes on the study in general: No shift was seen in TCRs above 1 in 1000 frequency with DPC sensitization. Expanded TCRs created a significantly greater count of big CDR3 similarity clusters than controls did.

The time point is: patch test 1, 2 weeks after DPC sensitization. Sample treatment: therapeutic diphenylcyclopropenone sensitization with weekly scalp DPC. The library put unique molecular identifiers onto individual cDNA molecules. MiXCR, run by TCRdb on the RACE reads, gives a single entry per CDR3 protein. The table shows about 49,000 distinct CDR3 sequences, with approximately 9.1% occurring only once. The sequenced sample was whole blood, obtained in connection with sensitization to the hapten diphenylcyclopropenone (DPC). The TCR originated in a woman in her forties or fifties with alopecia areata. Some clones in this sample may be carry-over from other donors' samples.

This CDR3 reads CSATVFGSNYGYTF. The CDR3 bases are TGCAGTGCCACAGTCTTTGGAAGCAACTATGGCTACACCTTC. The chain has TRBV20-1 and TRBJ1-2, with no clear D. The V gene lost 6 bases and the J gene lost 2 bases, with 16 bases spanning the gap. Looked up from germline, CDR1 is DFQATT and CDR2 is SNEGSKA (reference sequence). The CDR3 contains 14 residues.